The source of this T cell receptor (beta chain) is a study of lymphopenia after photon versus proton radiotherapy. Broader study findings: Better survival with proton therapy was suggested as possible, not demonstrated. Photon-treated patients lost naive T cells and TCR diversity; proton-treated stayed stable.

This CDR3 is 14 amino acids long. V shed 1 base and J shed 6 bases, with 10 bases lying between them. The germline gives CDR1 SGHNT, CDR2 YENEEA. The method was immunoSEQ multiplex PCR; TCRdb's version includes in-frame clones alone and lacks a portion of them. Of 40,000 to 45,000 clones in the sample, about four fifths were seen once. This clone was seen a single time. Its antigen is as yet unknown. The J gene is TRBJ2-1, the V gene TRBV11-3; D is tentatively TRBD1 or TRBD2 (6 bases each). The clonotype was recovered from a woman in her 70s with pancreatic cancer. Sequencing used peripheral blood, obtained from a patient treated with proton-based radiotherapy. The CDR3 DNA follows: TGTGCCAGCAGCTTAGGAAGGGGGGTCAATGAGCAGTTCTTC. Protein product: CASSLGRGVNEQFF.